A single sample gave rise to the 7 T cell receptor beta chains below, sequenced in a study of T-cell memory formation after mild COVID-19. TCRdb reprocessed the 5' RACE reads with MiXCR, giving one entry per CDR3 protein. In the table there are 300,000 to 350,000 distinct CDR3 sequences, around 13% of which are singletons. The sequencing sample was made of PBMCs or a T cell subset sorted from them (not recorded which). The receptors here all came from a man aged 18 to 30 who had mild COVID-19 (a few samples of this study predate the infection). Cell type and time point are not known.

This clonotype was found a few times. The chain carries TRBV5-8 and TRBJ1-5, with 8 bases that match TRBD1. The CDR3 is made up of 14 amino acids. Trimming at V came to 9 bases and at J to 7 bases, leaving 12 bases not matched to a gene. CDR1 and CDR2 (germline): SGHTS, YDEGEE. The CDR3 bases are TGTGCCACCACGGGGACAGGCTCGGGCCAGCCCCAGCATTTT. Translated, it gives CATTGTGSGQPQHF.

This clonotype was picked up a small number of times. The rearrangement joins TRBV12-3 or TRBV12-4 to TRBJ2-1; D remains unclear. Trimming took 5 bases from V and 10 from J, leaving 18 bases between them. The CDR3 contains 14 residues. The CDR3 protein is CASSLLSPRGEQFF. The CDR3 DNA is TGTGCCAGCAGTCTGCTATCACCTAGAGGAGAGCAGTTCTTC.

The rearrangement joins TRBV7-9 to TRBJ2-3; 15 bases are shared with TRBD2. After removal of 6 bases from V and 3 bases from J, the junction contained 13 bases not matched to a gene. This CDR3 is 19 amino acids long. In germline, CDR1 is SEHNR, CDR2 FQNEAQ (reference sequence). The DNA for the CDR3 is TGTGCCAGCAGTCATCCAGGGACTAGCGGGGGGAGAGGTACAGATACGCAGTATTTT. Its translation is CASSHPGTSGGRGTDTQYF.

This clonotype showed up just a few times. J is TRBJ2-4 and V is TRBV4-3, with a weak D call TRBD2 (6 bases). Trimming left V 0 bases short and J 0 bases short, with 15 bases between. Germline values: CDR1 LGHNA, CDR2 YSLEER. CDR3 size: 18 residues. In DNA, the CDR3 is TGCGCCAGCAGCCAAGATTGGGGACTTCCGAGAGCCAAAAACATTCAGTACTTC. Protein sequence: CASSQDWGLPRAKNIQYF.

The chain has TRBV6-2 or TRBV6-3 and TRBJ2-3; D possibly corresponds to TRBD2 (7 bases). This CDR3 contains 18 residues. Trimming stripped 0 bases from V and 0 bases from J, with 16 bases between. The V gene's germline CDR1 is MNHEY and CDR2 SVGEGT. The CDR3 sequence: CASSYSGGAAISTDTQYF. In DNA form, the CDR3 reads TGTGCCAGCAGTTACTCGGGGGGGGCGGCAATTAGCACAGATACGCAGTATTTT.

The J gene is TRBJ2-3, the V gene TRBV7-9; no definite D call. V was pared by 1 base and J by 8 bases, with 13 bases between. The CDR3 has 14 residues. Germline values: CDR1 SEHNR, CDR2 FQNEAQ (reference sequence). This CDR3 is CASSLEGSRGTQYF. CDR3 DNA sequence: TGTGCCAGCAGCTTAGAGGGCTCCCGTGGTACGCAGTATTTT.

CDR3 protein: CASRLQGGYNEQFF. Here the CDR3 DNA reads TGTGCCAGCAGACTACAGGGGGGTTACAATGAGCAGTTCTTC. This chain uses TRBV27 with TRBJ2-1, with 8 bases identical to TRBD1. Germline lookup yields CDR1 MNHEY and CDR2 SMNVEV (reference sequence). Trimming cost V 6 bases and J 4 bases; bases outside gene matches: 5. This CDR3 is built from 14 residues.